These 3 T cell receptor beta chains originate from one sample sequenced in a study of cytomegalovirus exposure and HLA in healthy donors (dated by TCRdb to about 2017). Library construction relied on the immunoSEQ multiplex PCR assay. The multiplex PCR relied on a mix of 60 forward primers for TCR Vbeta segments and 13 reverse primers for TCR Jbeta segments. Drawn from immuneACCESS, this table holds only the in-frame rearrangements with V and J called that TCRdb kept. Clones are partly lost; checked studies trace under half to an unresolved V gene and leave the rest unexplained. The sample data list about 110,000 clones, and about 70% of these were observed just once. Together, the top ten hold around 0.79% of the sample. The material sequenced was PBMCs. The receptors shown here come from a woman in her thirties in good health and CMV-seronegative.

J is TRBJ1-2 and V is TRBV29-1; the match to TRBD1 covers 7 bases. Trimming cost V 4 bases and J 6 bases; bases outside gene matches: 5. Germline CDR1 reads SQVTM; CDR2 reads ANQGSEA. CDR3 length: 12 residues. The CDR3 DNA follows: TGCAGCGTTGTAGACAGGGCCCATGGCTACACCTTC. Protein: CSVVDRAHGYTF.

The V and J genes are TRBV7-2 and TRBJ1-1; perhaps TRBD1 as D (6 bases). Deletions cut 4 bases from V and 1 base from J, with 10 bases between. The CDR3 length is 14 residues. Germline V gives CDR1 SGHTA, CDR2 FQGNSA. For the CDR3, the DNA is TGTGCCAGCAGCTCCACACAGGGGAACACTGAAGCTTTCTTT. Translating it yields CASSSTQGNTEAFF.

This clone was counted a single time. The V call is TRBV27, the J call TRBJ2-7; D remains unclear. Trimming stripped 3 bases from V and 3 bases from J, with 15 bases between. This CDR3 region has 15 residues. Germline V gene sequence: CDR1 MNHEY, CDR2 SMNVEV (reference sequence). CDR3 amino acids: CASSFGPDILYEQYF. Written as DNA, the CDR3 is TGTGCCAGCAGTTTTGGCCCCGATATCCTCTACGAGCAGTACTTC.